This T cell receptor beta chain was recovered during a study of T cells expressing NK-cell markers. Study information: The authors derived TCR beta repertoires from sorted CD3+CD56+NKG2C+, CD3+CD56+NKG2C- and CD3+CD56-NKG2C+ T cells. Study-wide points: A handful of donors likewise had their CD3+CD56-NKG2C+ fraction led by these clonotypes.

Concerning this clonotype: Its antigen is unidentified.

TCR beta libraries carry UMIs added by 5'RACE template switching. After re-calling the 5' RACE reads, TCRdb lists one entry per CDR3 protein, DNA absent. In total, the table holds more than 120,000 distinct CDR3 sequences. CDR1 and CDR2 from the germline V gene are SNHLY and FYNNEI. This CDR3 comprises 14 residues. This chain joins TRBV2 and TRBJ2-7; the TCRdb call, TRBD1, lacks DNA for checking. The sequenced sample consisted of blood T cells: a sorted CD56 or NKG2C T cell subset, CD4+ or CD8+ T cells, or bulk PBMC T cells (not recorded which). The sequence was collected from a man between 18 and 29 years old in good health. Here the CDR3 reads CASIGPGQPYEQYF. Variable domain in full (rest from reference TRBV2 and TRBJ2-7): EPEVTQTPSHQVTQMGQEVILRCVPISNHLYFYWYRQILGQKVEFLVSFYNNEISEKSEIFDDQFSVERPDGSNFTLKIRSTKLEDSAMYFCASIGPGQPYEQYFGPGTRLTVT.